The T cell receptor (beta chain) under discussion was sequenced for a study of T cells in Graves' hyperthyroidism and ophthalmopathy (dated by TCRdb to between 2018 and 2020). About the study as a whole: Peripheral blood samples were taken at the time of initial diagnosis, prior to any treatment. A discovery cohort of about a hundred patients, approximately 44 with Graves' ophthalmopathy and about 58 with stable Graves' hyperthyroidism, was used to find distinguishing TCR V-J signatures. Whether ophthalmopathy could be predicted prospectively was tested in an independent validation cohort made up of about 20 hyperthyroidism patients plus 17 patients who later progressed to ophthalmopathy. The approximately 95 discovery patients were divided at random into training and test sets in a 7:3 ratio. In addition, the study compared T-cell repertoires in thyroid tissue and in blood from over 5 Graves' hyperthyroidism patients. Once sampling was done, hyperthyroidism patients were given methimazole at a starting dose of 30 mg daily, whereas ophthalmopathy patients were given high-dose intravenous methylprednisolone. TCR Vbeta CDR3 sequencing of 130 to 150 peripheral blood samples (under 45 ophthalmopathy, 75 or so hyperthyroidism and roughly 17 progressor patients) is reported in the paper.

Amplification of TCR beta CDR3 regions was carried out from RNA transcripts. The TCR CDR3 was subjected to a first round of RT-PCR using the HTBI primer set and the Qiagen OneStep RT-PCR kit. The libraries were constructed in a second round of multiplex PCR and then size-selected and purified. The libraries were sequenced on an Illumina HiSeq2000 using paired-end 100 bp reads. For the original study's pipeline: SOAPnuke was used to process the raw data, removing reads that contained adapters or uncalled bases, had a mean Phred below 15, or lacked an exact match to the constant primer or identifier. COPE v1.2.5 was used to merge the high-quality paired reads, and each unique nucleotide sequence was defined as a clonotype. MiTCR v1.1 was used to align the clonotypes against IMGT TRBV, TRBD and TRBJ reference segments. Only V-J combinations with frequency above 0.0001, covering 99.2% of repertoires, were analysed. The TCS score was defined as the ratio of F50 (clonal expansion) to E x V (chaos), calculated using BLOSUM62-based TCRdist between CDR3 peptides within each V-J. Welch's t-statistics and random forest reduced around 520 V-J features to roughly 13, which were used in a naive Bayes classifier (R e1071). TCRdb trimmed public reads at Q25 via fastp, called clones via MiXCR and kept in-frame beta chains. Here each entry gathers all rows of one CDR3 protein and keeps the most common genes and DNA. The V and J calls shown here were made by TCRdb, not taken from the authors' results. Here the sample has approximately 560,000 distinct CDR3 sequences; 15% to 19% occur a single time. Of the sample, 7.3% is held by the ten largest clones.

Stable Graves' hyperthyroidism was defined as no progression to ophthalmopathy during 18 months of follow-up. Hyperthyroidism patients were newly diagnosed, had a disease duration of under 2 months, and were aged 18 to 65 years. The study excluded patients with uncontrolled infections, other autoimmune diseases, pregnancy or lactation. Diagnoses were based on clinical symptoms, serum thyroxine and TRAb, thyroid ultrasound and orbital computed tomography. Ficoll-Paque density gradient centrifugation was used to isolate PBMCs from 8.5 to 10 ml of fresh peripheral blood. Total RNA was extracted with Trizol reagent, and quality was checked on an Agilent 2100 Bioanalyzer. This clonotype was counted ten times or more. This clone's antigen is unknown. Base qualities were left out, and no much larger clone turns up one base away. V lost 1 base and J lost 5 bases; the stretch between them is 17 bases long. The CDR3 runs 16 amino acids, cysteine and phenylalanine included. Here the CDR3 DNA is all that survives: 48 bases in frame from base 1. Sequences SGHTA (CDR1) and FQGNSA (CDR2) are obtained from the germline V gene.

Summary of the overall study and its limitations: In validation, the model predicted progression to ophthalmopathy with around 71% sensitivity and about 72% specificity, a median of 6.5 months before onset. Sample size was not statistically predetermined, and blinding of investigators to group allocation was not performed. Ophthalmopathy was separated from stable hyperthyroidism by a 13 V-J signature model, with approximately 89% sensitivity and roughly 84% specificity obtained in cross-validation and 80%/75% obtained in testing. Blood samples also contained most of the expanded thyroid clonotypes (frequency above 0.001), which suggests that blood repertoires may reflect thyroid immune responses.

The sequencing input was blood. The rearranged chain carries TRBV7-2 and TRBJ1-1; TRBD1 might be the D gene, on 5 matching bases. This clonotype originated in a young woman with Graves' hyperthyroidism. CDR3 region: CASSLGEAGLGTEAFF. The bases are TGTGCCAGCAGCTTAGGTGAAGCGGGGCTGGGGACTGAAGCTTTCTTT.